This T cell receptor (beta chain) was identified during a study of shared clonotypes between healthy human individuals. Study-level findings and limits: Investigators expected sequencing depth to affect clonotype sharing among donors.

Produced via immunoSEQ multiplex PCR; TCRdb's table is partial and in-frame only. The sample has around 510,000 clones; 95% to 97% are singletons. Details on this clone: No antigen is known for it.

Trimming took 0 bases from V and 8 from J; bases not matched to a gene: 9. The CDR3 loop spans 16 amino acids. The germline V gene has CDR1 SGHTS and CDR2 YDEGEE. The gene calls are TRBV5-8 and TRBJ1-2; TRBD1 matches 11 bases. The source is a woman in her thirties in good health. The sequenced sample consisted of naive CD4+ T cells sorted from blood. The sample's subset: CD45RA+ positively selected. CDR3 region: CASSLVFGTGGLGYTF. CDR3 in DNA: TGTGCCAGCAGCTTGGTTTTCGGGACAGGGGGTCTAGGCTACACCTTC. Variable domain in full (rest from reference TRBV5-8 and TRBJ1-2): EAGVTQSPTHLIKTRGQQATLRCSPISGHTSVYWYQQALGLGLQFLLWYDEGEERNRGNFPPRFSGRQFPNYSSELNVNALELEDSALYLCASSLVFGTGGLGYTFGSGTRLTVV.